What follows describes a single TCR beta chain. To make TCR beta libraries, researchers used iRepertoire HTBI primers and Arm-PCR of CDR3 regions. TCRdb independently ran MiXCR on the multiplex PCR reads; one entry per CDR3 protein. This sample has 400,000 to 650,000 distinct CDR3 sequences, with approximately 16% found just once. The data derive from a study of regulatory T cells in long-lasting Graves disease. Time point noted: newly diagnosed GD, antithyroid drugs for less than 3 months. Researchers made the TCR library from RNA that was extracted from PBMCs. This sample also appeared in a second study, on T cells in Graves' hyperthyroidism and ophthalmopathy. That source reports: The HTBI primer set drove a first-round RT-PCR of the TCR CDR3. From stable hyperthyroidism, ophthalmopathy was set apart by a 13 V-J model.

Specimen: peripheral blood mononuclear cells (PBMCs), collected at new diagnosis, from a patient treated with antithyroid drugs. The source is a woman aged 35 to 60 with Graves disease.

This CDR3 reads CASSPTGGTLVRSGYEQYV. As DNA, the CDR3 is TGTGCCAGCAGCCCAACCGGAGGGACCTTGGTCAGGTCGGGCTACGAGCAGTACGTC. V gene TRBV3-1 combines with J gene TRBJ2-7, with TRBD2 as a possible D gene (6 bases). Germline V CDR1 and CDR2: LGHDT, YNNKEL (reference sequence). The CDR3 runs to 19 residues. V was clipped by 4 bases and J by 3 bases, with 28 bases between them.